This entry is about one TCR beta chain. This clonotype was seen more than once but under ten times. The target of this receptor is not known. It has no much larger one-base neighbor in the sample; base qualities were not kept. This entry belongs to a study of T cells in Graves' hyperthyroidism and ophthalmopathy (dated by TCRdb to the late 2010s). General notes on the study: Peripheral blood samples were taken at the time of initial diagnosis, prior to any treatment. To identify TCR V-J signatures that set the groups apart, the researchers used a discovery cohort of about a hundred patients, made up of 40 to 45 with Graves' ophthalmopathy and about 60 with stable Graves' hyperthyroidism. Prospective prediction of ophthalmopathy was tested in an independent validation cohort consisting of 18 to 20 hyperthyroidism patients and over 15 patients who later progressed to ophthalmopathy. The approximately 90 discovery patients were divided at random into training and test sets in a 7:3 ratio. Thyroid tissue and blood T-cell repertoires from about six Graves' hyperthyroidism patients were also compared in the study. Once sampling was done, hyperthyroidism patients were given methimazole at a starting dose of 30 mg daily, whereas ophthalmopathy patients were given high-dose intravenous methylprednisolone. The paper reports TCR Vbeta CDR3 sequencing of 140 or so peripheral blood samples: some 41 ophthalmopathy, under 85 hyperthyroidism and approximately 17 progressor patients.

Its CDR3 holds 16 amino acids, cysteine through phenylalanine. The read is trimmed to its CDR3 DNA, 48 bases read in frame from base 1. At the junction V is shortened by 6 bases and J by 3 bases, with 20 bases in between. In the germline V gene, CDR1 corresponds to SGHAT and CDR2 to FQNNGV. Amplification of TCR beta CDR3 regions was carried out from RNA transcripts. For the first round of RT-PCR on the TCR CDR3, the HTBI primer set was used together with the Qiagen OneStep RT-PCR kit. The libraries were constructed in a second round of multiplex PCR and then size-selected and purified. Libraries were sequenced paired-end with 100 bp reads on an Illumina HiSeq2000. From the authors' description of their analysis: SOAPnuke was used to process the raw data, throwing out any read that contained adapters or uncalled bases, had a mean Phred below 15, or lacked an exact constant-primer or identifier match. High-quality paired reads were merged using COPE v1.2.5, and each unique nucleotide sequence was defined as a clonotype. MiTCR v1.1 was used to align clonotypes to the IMGT TRBV, TRBD and TRBJ reference segments. Analysis was restricted to V-J combinations with a frequency above 0.0001, which covered about 99% of repertoires. The TCS score was defined as F50 (clonal expansion) divided by E x V (chaos), with BLOSUM62-based TCRdist calculated between CDR3 peptides within each V-J. Welch's t-statistics and random forest reduced approximately 520 V-J features to 13, which were used in a naive Bayes classifier (R e1071). Using fastp at Q25 and MiXCR, TCRdb reprocessed the public reads and kept productive beta chains. CDR3 protein duplicates are merged, each entry listing the most common genes and DNA. The V and J calls come from TCRdb's annotation, not from the publication. The sample table shows 490,000 or so distinct CDR3 sequences, and less than 25% are seen once. The ten largest clonotypes hold around 50% of the sample.

Ophthalmopathy patients had moderately to severely active disease, with a Clinical Activity Score of 3 or more, a NOSPECS grade of 4 or more, and a disease duration of less than 3 months. Patients with uncontrolled infections, other autoimmune diseases, pregnancy or lactation were excluded. Clinical symptoms, serum thyroxine and TRAb, thyroid ultrasound, and orbital computed tomography formed the basis for the diagnoses. Ficoll-Paque density gradient centrifugation was used to isolate PBMCs from around 9.1 ml of fresh peripheral blood. Total RNA was extracted using Trizol reagent, and RNA quality was assessed on an Agilent 2100 Bioanalyzer. Overall study outcomes, separate from this receptor: A 13 V-J signature model separated ophthalmopathy from stable hyperthyroidism, with around 91% sensitivity and roughly 82% specificity in cross-validation and 80%/75% in testing. Most expanded thyroid clonotypes (frequency above 0.001) were also detected in blood, suggesting blood repertoires may reflect thyroid immune responses. In validation, progression to ophthalmopathy was predicted by the model with roughly 69% sensitivity and under 85% specificity, a median of approximately 6.5 months before onset. No statistical method was used to set the sample size in advance, and investigators knew the group allocation.

Material: blood. This chain is built from TRBV11-2 and TRBJ1-2; a tentative D call is TRBD1 (6 bases match). The TCR sequence derives from a woman in her 70s with Graves' ophthalmopathy. The DNA reads as follows: TGTGCCAGCAGTCAAATAATGGGGGGGGGCCACTATGGCTACACCTTC. It is translated as CASSQIMGGGHYGYTF. The full variable domain, completed from the reference TRBV11-2 and TRBJ1-2 proteins outside the CDR3, reads EAGVAQSPRYKIIEKRQSVAFWCNPISGHATLYWYQQILGQGPKLLIQFQNNGVVDDSQLPKDRFSAERLKGVDSTLKIQPAKLEDSAVYLCASSQIMGGGHYGYTFGSGTRLTVV.